Following are 9 T cell receptor beta chains from one sample sequenced in a study of T cell responses to AZD1222 COVID-19 vaccine (dated by TCRdb to about 2021). The intended sense of this specimen's time point label: baseline before first vaccination. Library preparation used the immunoSEQ multiplex PCR assay. TCRdb took over this immuneACCESS table, retaining in-frame rearrangements with V and J assigned. Such tables are incomplete; in checked studies, under half of the missing clones stem from an unresolved V gene, and the remainder is unexplained. The sample contains about 130,000 clones, 90% to 95% of them found a single time. The top ten clones comprise 2.8% of the sample. The specimen comprised peripheral blood, sampled on day 0 of AZD1222 vaccination. Every receptor here comes from an adult in good health.

The chain couples TRBV30 to TRBJ1-6; D call uncertain. CDR1 is GTSNPN, CDR2 SVGIG, per germline (reference sequence). The CDR3 is 14 amino acids. Trimming pared 4 bases from V and 5 bases from J, leaving 12 bases between. The CDR3 sequence: CAWKDRRDNSPLHF. The CDR3 DNA reads as TGTGCCTGGAAGGACCGAAGAGATAATTCACCCCTCCACTTT.

This clone was recorded once. J is TRBJ2-6 and V is TRBV10-3; weak D call: TRBD1 (5 bases). There are 18 residues in the CDR3. Germline V gene sequence: CDR1 ENHRY, CDR2 SYGVKD. With 2 bases removed from V and 1 base from J, the gap between germline ends came to 15 bases. The CDR3 protein is CAISEDSLIPSGANVLTF. The CDR3 DNA reads TGTGCCATCAGTGAGGACAGCTTGATCCCATCTGGGGCCAACGTCCTGACTTTC.

The chain carries TRBV14 and TRBJ1-1; TRBD1 might be the D (5 bases). CDR3 length: 19 residues. Trimming left V 1 base short and J 5 bases short, with 26 bases between. Germline V gives CDR1 SGHDN, CDR2 FVKESK. CDR3 loop: CASSQGNLVLGRGRTEAFF. CDR3 DNA sequence: TGTGCCAGCAGCCAAGGTAATCTCGTCCTCGGGAGGGGTCGGACTGAAGCTTTCTTT.

The J gene is TRBJ2-1, the V gene TRBV9; tentatively, D is TRBD2 (6 bases). Trimming shortened V by 4 bases and J by 8 bases, and 22 bases separated the two germline ends. The CDR3 has 16 amino acids. Germline-derived CDR1 and CDR2 are SGDLS and YYNGEE. DNA of the CDR3: TGTGCCAGCAGCCCCCATAGCGGAGGGCAAGGACATGAGCAGTTCTTC. Translation: CASSPHSGGQGHEQFF.

Comments on this clone: It may be a read error: a sequence one base away is much more abundant. This chain's CDR3 is CASSQGSNQPQHF. CDR3 nucleotides: TGTGCCAGCAGTCAGGGTAGCAATCAGCCCCAGCATTTT. The V and J genes are TRBV6-4 and TRBJ1-5; perhaps TRBD1 as D (5 bases). CDR3 length: 13 amino acids. The germline V and J ends were trimmed by 5 bases and 0 bases, with 5 bases remaining between them. Germline V gives CDR1 MRHNA, CDR2 SNTAGT.

The CDR3 spells CASSTVPKSSEGGPPDYGYTF. CDR3 nucleotides: TGTGCCAGCAGCACAGTTCCCAAGAGTTCGGAGGGGGGGCCACCCGACTATGGCTACACCTTC. The chain combines TRBV21-1 with TRBJ1-2. TRBV21-1 is listed as a pseudogene. This CDR3 has 21 residues.

This clone was detected once. The V and J genes are TRBV5-8 and TRBJ1-3; D not resolved. This CDR3 is built from 15 residues. CDR1 is SGHTS, CDR2 YDEGEE, per germline. With 6 bases removed from V and 4 bases from J, the gap between germline ends came to 17 bases. CDR3 in amino acids: CASTRRVAVGNTIYF. DNA for the CDR3: TGTGCCAGCACCCGTCGGGTAGCCGTGGGAAACACCATATATTTT.

For this clone: At one boundary the junction diverges from the germline segment, which might be a read error. The V and J genes are TRBV5-1 and TRBJ2-3, with unresolved D. The CDR3 extends over 14 amino acids. The V gene's germline CDR1 is SGHRS and CDR2 YFSETQ. In DNA form, the CDR3 reads TGCGCCAGCCGCTTAGACGTGGCAACAGATACGCAGTATTTT. Translated, it gives CASRLDVATDTQYF.

By share, this clone ranks as medium-sized (0.01 to 0.1%). The chain has TRBV4-2 and TRBJ2-7; D perhaps matches TRBD2 (6 bases). The V end was cut by 1 base, the J end by 5 bases, with 18 bases between. The CDR3 runs 16 residues. Germline loops: CDR1 LGHNA, CDR2 YNFKEQ. The CDR3: CASSQGHGSIIHEQYF. The CDR3 bases are TGTGCCAGCAGCCAAGGCCACGGGAGTATAATCCACGAGCAGTACTTC.